This TCR beta chain was captured by sequencing in a study of neurological immune-mediated disorders. Trimming cost V 6 bases and J 1 base; bases outside gene matches: 15. This CDR3 is 18 amino acids long. CDR1 and CDR2 from the germline V gene are DFQATT and SNEGSKA (reference sequence). Via MiXCR, TCRdb re-called the 5' RACE reads, giving one row per CDR3 protein. The repertoire consists of about 48,000 distinct CDR3 sequences, with under 30% occurring once and the leading ten covering roughly 25%. This clonotype was detected ten times or more. Its cognate antigen is unknown. Study-level points and caveats: Private repertoires in all groups were suggested by the absence of shared CDR3 amino acid sequences among expanded clones across subjects.

Sequenced: PBMCs. The TCR comes from an older woman in good health. The chain has TRBV20-1 and TRBJ2-4, with 10 bases lining up with TRBD2. CDR3 DNA sequence: TGCAGTGCGCGAGGCGGCCTAGGACTAGCGGAGGCCAAAAACATTCAGTACTTC. This codes for CSARGGLGLAEAKNIQYF.